A single count supports the clone carrying this T cell receptor (beta chain). Its matching antigen is unknown. The record originates from a study of regulatory T cells. Study-wide results and caveats: In CD3G-deficient patients, conventional CD4+ T cells were enriched for hydrophobic CDR3 residues at positions 6 and 7.

CD4+ T cells were divided by sorting: CD25-high CD127-low Tregs, CD25-low CD127-high conventional cells. J lost 4 bases, V lost 5 bases, and 5 bases had no gene match. Germline V gives CDR1 MNHEY, CDR2 SVGAGI. The CDR3 extends over 14 amino acids. The PCR used 52 TRBV and 13 TRBJ primers. Clones were sequenced by immunoSEQ multiplex PCR, and TCRdb holds only the in-frame ones, with some missing. Among about 35,000 clones listed, 75% to 90% were seen once. Sequenced input: conventional CD4+ T cells sorted from blood. This TCR was sampled from a person aged 18-29 years with CD3G deficiency. V and J are TRBV6-5 and TRBJ1-2, with TRBD1 matching 9 bases. The CDR3 sequence is CASSNRGLGYGYTF. CDR3 sequence (DNA): TGTGCCAGCAGTAACAGGGGGCTGGGCTATGGCTACACCTTC.